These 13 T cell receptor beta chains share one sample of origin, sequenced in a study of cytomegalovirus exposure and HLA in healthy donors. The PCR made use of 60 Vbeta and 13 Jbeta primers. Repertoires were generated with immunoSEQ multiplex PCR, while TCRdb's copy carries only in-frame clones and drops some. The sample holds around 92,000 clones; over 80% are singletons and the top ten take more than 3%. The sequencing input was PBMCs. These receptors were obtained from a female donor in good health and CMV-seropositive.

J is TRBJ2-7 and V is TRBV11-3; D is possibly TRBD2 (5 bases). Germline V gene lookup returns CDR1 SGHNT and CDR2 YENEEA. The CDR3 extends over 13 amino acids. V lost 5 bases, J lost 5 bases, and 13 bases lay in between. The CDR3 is CASSPPGVHEQYF. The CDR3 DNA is TGTGCCAGCAGCCCCCCCGGGGTACACGAGCAGTACTTC.

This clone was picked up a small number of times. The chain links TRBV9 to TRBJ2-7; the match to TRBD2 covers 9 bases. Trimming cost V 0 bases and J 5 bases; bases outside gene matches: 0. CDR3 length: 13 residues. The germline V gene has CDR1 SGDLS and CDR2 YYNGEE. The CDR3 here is CASSVGGRDEQYF. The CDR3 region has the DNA TGTGCCAGCAGCGTAGGCGGGAGGGACGAGCAGTACTTC.

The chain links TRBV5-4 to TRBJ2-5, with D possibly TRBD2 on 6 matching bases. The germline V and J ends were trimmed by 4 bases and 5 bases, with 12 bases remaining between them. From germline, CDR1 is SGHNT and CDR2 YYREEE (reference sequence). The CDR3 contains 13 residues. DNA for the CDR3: TGTGCCAGCAGCCCCGGGGGTTTGGAGACCCAGTACTTC. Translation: CASSPGGLETQYF.

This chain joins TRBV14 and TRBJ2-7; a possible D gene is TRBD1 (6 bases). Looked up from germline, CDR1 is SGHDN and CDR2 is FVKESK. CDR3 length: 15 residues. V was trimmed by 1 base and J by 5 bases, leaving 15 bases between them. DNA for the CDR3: TGTGCCAGCAGCCAAGGGACAGTGTCGGGCCACGAGCAGTACTTC. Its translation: CASSQGTVSGHEQYF.

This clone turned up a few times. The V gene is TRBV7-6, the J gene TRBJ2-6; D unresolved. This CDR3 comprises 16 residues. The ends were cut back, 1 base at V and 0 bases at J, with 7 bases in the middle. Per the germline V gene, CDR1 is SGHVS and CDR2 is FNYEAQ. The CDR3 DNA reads TGTGCCAGCAGCTTAGAACAATACTCTGGGGCCAACGTCCTGACTTTC. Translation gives CASSLEQYSGANVLTF. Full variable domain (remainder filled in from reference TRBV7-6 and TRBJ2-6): GAGVSQSPRYKVTKRGQDVALRCDPISGHVSLYWYRQALGQGPEFLTYFNYEAQQDKSGLPNDRFSAERPEGSISTLTIQRTEQRDSAMYRCASSLEQYSGANVLTFGAGSRLTVL.

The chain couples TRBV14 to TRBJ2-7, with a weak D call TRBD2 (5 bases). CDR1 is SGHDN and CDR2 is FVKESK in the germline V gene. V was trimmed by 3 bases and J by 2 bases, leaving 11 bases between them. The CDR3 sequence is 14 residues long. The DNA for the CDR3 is TGTGCCAGCAGCCATCCTAGCATGGCCTACGAGCAGTACTTC. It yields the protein CASSHPSMAYEQYF.

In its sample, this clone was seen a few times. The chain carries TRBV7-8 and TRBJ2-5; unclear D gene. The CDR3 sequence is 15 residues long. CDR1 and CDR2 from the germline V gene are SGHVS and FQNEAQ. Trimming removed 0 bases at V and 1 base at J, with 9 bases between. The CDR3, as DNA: TGTGCCAGCAGCTTAGCGCGCTGGTCCCAAGAGACCCAGTACTTC. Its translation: CASSLARWSQETQYF.

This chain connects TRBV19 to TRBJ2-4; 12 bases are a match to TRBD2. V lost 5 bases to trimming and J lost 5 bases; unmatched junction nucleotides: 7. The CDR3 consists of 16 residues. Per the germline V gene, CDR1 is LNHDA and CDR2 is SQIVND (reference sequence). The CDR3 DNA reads TGTGCCAGTAGTTCTCGGACTAGCGGGATGCAAAACATTCAGTACTTC. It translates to CASSSRTSGMQNIQYF.

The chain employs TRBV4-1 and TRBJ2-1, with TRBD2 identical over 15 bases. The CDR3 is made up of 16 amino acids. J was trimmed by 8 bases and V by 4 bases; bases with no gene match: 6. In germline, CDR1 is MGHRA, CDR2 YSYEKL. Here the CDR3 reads CASSPWTSGGADEQFF. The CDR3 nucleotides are TGCGCCAGCAGCCCCTGGACTAGCGGGGGGGCCGATGAGCAGTTCTTC.

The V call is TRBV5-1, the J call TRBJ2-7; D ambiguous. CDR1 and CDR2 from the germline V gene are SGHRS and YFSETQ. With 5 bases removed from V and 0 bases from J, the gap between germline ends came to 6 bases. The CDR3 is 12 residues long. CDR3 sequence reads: CASRLNSYEQYF. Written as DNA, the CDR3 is TGCGCCAGCAGACTGAACTCCTACGAGCAGTACTTC.

The CDR3 DNA is TGTGCCAGCAGACTGATAGCGGGAGGGTACGAGCAGTACTTC. Its protein product is CASRLIAGGYEQYF. The chain has TRBV27 and TRBJ2-7; TRBD2 aligns across 11 bases. CDR3 size: 14 residues. The J segment lost 4 bases and the V segment lost 6 bases, leaving 5 bases of the junction unmatched. Germline CDR1 MNHEY, CDR2 SMNVEV (reference sequence).

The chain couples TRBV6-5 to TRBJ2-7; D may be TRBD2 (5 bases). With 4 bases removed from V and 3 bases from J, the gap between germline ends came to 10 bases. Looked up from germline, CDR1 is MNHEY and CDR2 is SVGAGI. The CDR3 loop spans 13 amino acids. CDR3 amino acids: CASSSLGNYEQYF. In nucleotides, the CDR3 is TGTGCCAGCAGTTCCCTCGGGAACTACGAGCAGTACTTC.

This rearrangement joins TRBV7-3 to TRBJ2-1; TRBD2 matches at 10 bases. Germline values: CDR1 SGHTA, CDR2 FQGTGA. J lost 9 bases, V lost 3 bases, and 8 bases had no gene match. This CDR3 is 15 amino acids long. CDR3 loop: CASSFVAGGVAEQFF. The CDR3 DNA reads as TGTGCCAGCAGCTTTGTAGCGGGAGGAGTGGCTGAGCAGTTCTTC.